What follows is one T cell receptor (beta chain) and its context. The target of this receptor is not known. Base-call qualities are not available, and no considerably larger clone is one nucleotide away. From the cysteine up to the phenylalanine, the CDR3 has a length of 17 residues. The CDR3 DNA has 51 bases and is translated from base 1. Reading the germline V gene gives CDR1 SGHRS and CDR2 YFSETQ. The V end gives up 2 bases and the J end 2 bases, leaving 7 bases in the junction not matched to a gene. The data derive from a study of blood T cell repertoires in COVID-19 (TCRdb year 2020). For the study in its entirety: Collaborator samples came from the United States, Italy and Spain and covered acute and convalescent phases of COVID-19. The repertoires were released in a freely available public database meant as a resource for research on the immune response to SARS-CoV-2. Subjects who had been exposed to COVID-19, were actively infected with it, or had recovered from it provided the deeply sampled blood TCRbeta repertoires that made up the dataset. The prospective study material was composed of cDNA or gDNA derived from T cells, B-cell-depleted T cells, or PBMCs. The samples were drawn from the first 160 participants of the ongoing ImmuneRACE study and from 950 to 1,500 subjects provided by 6 global collaborators. Where available, HLA class I and class II types were taken from metadata supplied by the sample provider and were not determined by assay-based typing. Nearly every sample came with metadata listing a de-identified subject ID, COVID-19 status, age in years and sex.

Each collaborating institution followed its own protocols to collect whole blood in K2EDTA tubes. For TCRbeta analysis, collaborator samples were shipped as frozen whole blood, as isolated PBMCs, or as DNA extracted from either sample type. Broad study findings and their caveats: How much clinical and demographic metadata was included differed by source and by participant, and the metadata was provided uncurated.

The immunoSEQ Assay, a bias-controlled multiplex PCR, was used to amplify TCRbeta CDR3 regions from genomic DNA. In the authors' own workflow: The number of nucleated cells in each sample was estimated by amplification of reference gene primers within the assay. Sequence reads were collapsed and filtered to measure the absolute abundance of every unique TCRbeta CDR3 rearrangement. For each sample, productive Simpson clonality was calculated by taking the square root of Simpson's diversity index across productive rearrangements. The table comes from immuneACCESS by way of TCRdb, which keeps in-frame sequences with V and J called. Part of the clones is missing from these tables; in studies checked, under half for an unresolved V gene and the rest for unknown reasons. Clone size and V and J calls were adopted from that table, with D and trimming inferred from the DNA. For this sample the table gives 140,000 to 150,000 clones, of which around nine tenths were detected only once. The top ten constitute 1.5% to 2% of the sample.

The chain links TRBV5-1 with TRBJ2-7, with 13 central nucleotides matching TRBD2. The sequenced material came from peripheral blood. The clonotype originates from a human donor in a cohort sampled during active COVID-19. The bases are TGCGCCAGCAGCTTAATTACCGGGACTAGCGGGGCCTACGAGCAGTACTTC. Its coded protein is CASSLITGTSGAYEQYF.